This is a list of T cell receptor beta chains from one sample in a study of high-grade serous ovarian cancer treatment subgroups. The assay was immunoSEQ multiplex PCR, and TCRdb's table has in-frame clones only and misses some. The table shows fewer than 5,000 clones, with 70% to 80% occurring only once. Source material: tumor tissue. These receptors originate from a human donor with high-grade serous ovarian cancer. Each CDR3 is given with its conserved first and last residue. Fields, in order: V gene, D gene, J gene, clone size, CDR3 DNA, CDR3 protein. The D gene is left open where the match is weak. Some rows have no size entry. The others give once, few or many, or a class for an expanded clone.

TRBV6-5,TRBD1,TRBJ2-5,.,TGTGCCAGCGGCCGGGACAGGGGGGTCGAGACCCAGTACTTC,CASGRDRGVETQYF
TRBV27,.,TRBJ2-1,.,TGTGCCAGCAGTTTATCGGGCGCTAGAGACGTATTTGAGCAGTTCTTC,CASSLSGARDVFEQFF
TRBV13,TRBD2,TRBJ2-7,.,TGTGCCAGCAGCTCAACAGAGGATAGCGGGGGAGCCGAGCAGTACTTC,CASSSTEDSGGAEQYF
TRBV14,.,TRBJ1-1,.,TGTGCCAGCAGCCCCCTAGGGGTTGAAGCTTTCTTT,CASSPLGVEAFF
TRBV7-1,.,TRBJ1-2,once,TGTGCCAGCAGCTCCCCGGGGACGGATTCTAACTATGGCTACACCTTC,CASSSPGTDSNYGYTF
TRBV19,TRBD1,TRBJ1-1,.,TGTGCCAGTAGGCATGGACAGGGGGACACTGAAGCTTTCTTT,CASRHGQGDTEAFF
TRBV29-1,.,TRBJ1-1,few,TGCAGCGTGGGAACAGGGCCCACTGAAGCTTTCTTT,CSVGTGPTEAFF
TRBV7-2,.,TRBJ1-1,.,TGTGCCAGCAGCTCGATTGGACCGACTGAAGCTTTCTTT,CASSSIGPTEAFF
TRBV9,.,TRBJ2-3,medium-sized,TGTGCCAGCAGCGTAGAAGGGCACGGCACAGATACGCAGTATTTT,CASSVEGHGTDTQYF
TRBV13,TRBD2,TRBJ2-5,.,TGTGCCAGCAGCCCATCTAGCGGGGGGCCGGGCCAAGAGACCCAGTACTTC,CASSPSSGGPGQETQYF
TRBV18,.,TRBJ2-7,.,TGTGCCAGCTCACCCTTGGGGAGCGGACCATACGAGCAGTACTTC,CASSPLGSGPYEQYF
TRBV5-1,TRBD2,TRBJ2-3,.,TGCGCCAGCACCCCACAGATAGCGGGGGCCACAGATACGCAGTATTTT,CASTPQIAGATDTQYF
TRBV9,.,TRBJ2-7,.,TGTGCCAGCAGCCCCGGGGGAGCCGAGCAGTACTTC,CASSPGGAEQYF
TRBV27,TRBD2,TRBJ2-7,once,TGTGCCAGCAGTTTAAGCGGGGCCAACGAGCAGTACTTC,CASSLSGANEQYF
TRBV19,TRBD2,TRBJ2-7,.,TGTGCCAGTAGTCCGGGACTAGCGGGACGGTCCCCTAGAGAGCAGTACTTC,CASSPGLAGRSPREQYF
TRBV18,TRBD1,TRBJ1-1,.,TGTGCCAGCTCACCAGGGACAGGGCGTAACGCTGAAGCTTTCTTT,CASSPGTGRNAEAFF
TRBV11-3,TRBD2,TRBJ2-1,.,TGTGCCAGCAGCTTCAACCCTAGCGGGGCTGAGCAGTTCTTC,CASSFNPSGAEQFF
TRBV6-1,.,TRBJ2-5,.,TGTGCCAGCAGTGAAGCCAGCCAAGAGACCCAGTACTTC,CASSEASQETQYF
TRBV10-2,.,TRBJ2-1,.,TGCGCCAGCAGTTCCCCCGGGGCCCGACCACGGGAGCAGTTCTTC,CASSSPGARPREQFF
TRBV2,TRBD1,TRBJ1-2,few,TGTGCCAGTCAGGACAGGACCTATGGCTACACCTTC,CASQDRTYGYTF
TRBV12-1,.,TRBJ2-1,.,TGTGCCAGCAGCTTCCTCCGCTCCTACAATGAGCAGTTCTTC,CASSFLRSYNEQFF
TRBV29-1,TRBD2,TRBJ2-7,.,TGCAGCGTTGAAGAGAAGCGGGGGCTCTACGAGCAGTACTTC,CSVEEKRGLYEQYF
TRBV2,TRBD1,TRBJ1-1,.,TGTGCCAGCTCTCAAACTAGACAGGGACCATCTGAAGCTTTCTTT,CASSQTRQGPSEAFF
TRBV7-2,TRBD1,TRBJ1-2,.,TGTGCCAGCAGCTCACAGGGGTCCGGAGGTGGCTACACCTTC,CASSSQGSGGGYTF
TRBV29-1,.,TRBJ1-2,.,TGCAGCGTTGAGCCCACCCAGACTACACGCTATGGCTACACCTTC,CSVEPTQTTRYGYTF
TRBV5-1,TRBD1,TRBJ1-4,few,TGCGCCAGCAGCTTAGGGACAGGGCGTGAAAAACTGTTTTTT,CASSLGTGREKLFF
TRBV21-1,.,TRBJ1-1,.,TGTGCCAGCAGCAAAGCTGGGCAGGGGTTGACTGAAGCTTTCTTT,CASSKAGQGLTEAFF
TRBV28,TRBD1,TRBJ2-3,.,TGTGCCAGCAGTTCCCACTCAGGGGGACAACCAGATACGCAGTATTTT,CASSSHSGGQPDTQYF
TRBV14,.,TRBJ1-1,few,TGTGCCAGCAGCAAGACAGCGGGTACTGAAGCTTTCTTT,CASSKTAGTEAFF
TRBV28,.,TRBJ1-1,.,TGTGCCAGCAGTTTTCCCACCCAAGGTGCGGGGGTCCGGGGTAATACTGAAGCTTTCTTT,CASSFPTQGAGVRGNTEAFF
TRBV30,.,TRBJ1-3,.,TGTGCCTGGAGTGTTCCAGGGAGCTCTGGAAACACCATATATTTT,CAWSVPGSSGNTIYF
TRBV6-6,TRBD1,TRBJ1-1,few,TGTGCCAGCAGGGACAGGGGGAACACTGAAGCTTTCTTT,CASRDRGNTEAFF
TRBV5-5,TRBD2,TRBJ2-7,.,TGTGCCAGCAGCTTGGAGCCGCGGGGGGTTCTCTACGAGCAGTACTTC,CASSLEPRGVLYEQYF
TRBV7-2,.,TRBJ1-1,.,TGTGCCAGCAGCTTTCAGGAGAACACTGAAGCTTTCTTT,CASSFQENTEAFF
TRBV6-5,TRBD1,TRBJ2-5,.,TGTGCCAGCAGTTCCGAGGGGACAGTTAAACAAGAGACCCAGTACTTC,CASSSEGTVKQETQYF
TRBV7-8,TRBD2,TRBJ2-3,.,TGTGCCAGCAGCTTCCCCCAACACGGACTAGCCGAGAGCACAGATACGCAGTATTTT,CASSFPQHGLAESTDTQYF
TRBV29-1,.,TRBJ2-5,.,TGCAGCGTTGACGTATACAGGGAGACCCAGTACTTC,CSVDVYRETQYF
TRBV18,.,TRBJ2-3,.,TGTGCCAGCTCACCGCGACGGGTGAACACAGATACGCAGTATTTT,CASSPRRVNTDTQYF
TRBV29-1,.,TRBJ1-1,.,TGCAGCGTGGACGGAGAGCCTATGAACACTGAAGCTTTCTTT,CSVDGEPMNTEAFF
TRBV6-6,TRBD1,TRBJ1-6,.,TGTGCCAGCAAGGGGGACAGAGATAATTCACCCCTCCACTTT,CASKGDRDNSPLHF
TRBV28,TRBD1,TRBJ1-4,.,TGTGCCAGCAGTTTGACAGGGGAGGCTAATGAAAAACTGTTTTTT,CASSLTGEANEKLFF